This T cell receptor beta chain was captured by sequencing in a study of PD-1 blockade in classical Hodgkin lymphoma. General study results and limits: Only CD4+ TCR diversity, not CD8+, had risen significantly by C4D1. For complete responders, baseline diversity was comparable to that of newly diagnosed patients. The repertoire differences lack a defined cause, possibly disease activity or prior therapy. Those starting nivolumab under 1 year post-ASCT were excluded.

TCRdb's copy holds only in-frame clones and misses some; the assay was immunoSEQ multiplex PCR. This table has approximately 150,000 clones, around 84% appearing once. No patient escaped relapse after autologous stem cell transplantation, and brentuximab vedotin exposure varied. Between the trimmed V and J ends, which lost 3 bases and 7 bases, there was a span of 15 bases. The germline CDR1 and CDR2 sequences are MDHEN and SYDVKM. This CDR3 has 14 residues. Concerning this clone: Antigen specificity is unknown.

V and J are TRBV28 and TRBJ1-2; D unresolved. This sample comprised peripheral blood mononuclear cells (PBMCs), obtained before the second cycle of nivolumab. The sequence was collected from a human donor with classical Hodgkin lymphoma. CDR3 DNA sequence: TGTGCCAGCAGTTTCCCGCCAGCTCCGAGTGGCTACACCTTC. Protein product: CASSFPPAPSGYTF.